The source of this TCR beta chain is a study of response to subunit inactivated influenza vaccine. V lost 7 bases, J lost 0 bases, and 13 bases lay in between. Looked up from germline, CDR1 is SGHTA and CDR2 is FQGNSA. This CDR3 has 16 residues. Points from the study as a whole: Each seasonal influenza vaccination recruits few new T cells, the authors suggested.

TCRdb re-called the RT-PCR reads with MiXCR, one entry per CDR3 protein. The sample includes about 780,000 distinct CDR3 sequences, around 20% of them seen just once. With respect to this clonotype: Its specificity is unknown.

The TCR originated in a man aged 45 to 65 who received an inactivated influenza vaccine. The chain has TRBV7-2 and TRBJ1-6, with TRBD1 as a possible D gene (5 bases). Sequenced here: PBMCs from blood, sampled 5 to 6 days after vaccination. The CDR3 DNA sequence: TGTGCCAGCAAAGGAAAGGGGAGCTCCTATAATTCACCCCTCCACTTT. Protein product: CASKGKGSSYNSPLHF. The full variable domain, its missing parts supplied by reference TRBV7-2 and TRBJ1-6, is GAGVSQSPSNKVTEKGKDVELRCDPISGHTALYWYRQSLGQGLEFLIYFQGNSAPDKSGLPSDRFSAERTGGSVSTLTIQRTQQEDSAVYLCASKGKGSSYNSPLHFGNGTRLTVT.